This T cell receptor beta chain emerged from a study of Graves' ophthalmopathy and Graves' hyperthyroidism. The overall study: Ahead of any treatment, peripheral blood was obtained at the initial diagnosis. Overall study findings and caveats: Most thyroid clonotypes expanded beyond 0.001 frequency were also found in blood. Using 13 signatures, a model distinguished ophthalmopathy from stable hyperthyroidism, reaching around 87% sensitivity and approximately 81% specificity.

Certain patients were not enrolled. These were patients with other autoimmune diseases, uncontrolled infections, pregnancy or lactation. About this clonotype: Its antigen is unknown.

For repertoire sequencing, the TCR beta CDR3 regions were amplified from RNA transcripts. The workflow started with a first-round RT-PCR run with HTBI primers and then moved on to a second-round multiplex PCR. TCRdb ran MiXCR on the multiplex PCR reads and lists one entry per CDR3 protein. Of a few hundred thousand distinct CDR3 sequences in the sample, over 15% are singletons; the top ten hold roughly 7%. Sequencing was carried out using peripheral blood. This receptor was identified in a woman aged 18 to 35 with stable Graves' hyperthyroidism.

This chain's CDR3 is CASSGTGTNTEAFF. CDR3 DNA: TGTGCCAGCTCTGGGACAGGGACCAACACTGAAGCTTTCTTT. This rearrangement joins TRBV27 to TRBJ1-1; TRBD1 matches 9 bases. This CDR3 has 14 amino acids. Germline CDR1 and CDR2: MNHEY and SMNVEV (reference sequence). After removal of 8 bases from V and 2 bases from J, the junction contained 6 bases not matched to a gene.